This T cell receptor beta chain was found in a study of cytomegalovirus exposure and HLA in healthy donors. Whole-study context: HLA-typed donors were the source of 90 million or so unique TCRs, which an early data release held. Within the Caucasian-associated ancestry cluster were 81% of the roughly 400 genotyped donors. General study points: For most subjects, TCR beta sequences were reported to predict HLA-A and HLA-B alleles with accuracy.

This PCR relied on a set of 60 Vbeta primers and 13 Jbeta primers. Clones were sequenced by immunoSEQ multiplex PCR, and TCRdb holds only the in-frame ones, with some missing. The sample's table shows about 200,000 clones. The CDR3 is 16 amino acids. CDR1 SGDLS and CDR2 YYNGEE come from the germline V gene. The trim removed 0 bases at V and 2 bases at J, leaving 7 bases unmatched. Note on this clone: The antigen is undetermined.

The chain employs TRBV9 and TRBJ2-7, with 8 bases fitting TRBD2. Sequencing was done on a sample of PBMCs. The sequence was collected from a boy aged 5-17 years in good health and CMV-seronegative. This CDR3 is CASSVDSGGPTYEQYF. Written as DNA, the CDR3 is TGTGCCAGCAGCGTAGACAGCGGGGGCCCCACCTACGAGCAGTACTTC.